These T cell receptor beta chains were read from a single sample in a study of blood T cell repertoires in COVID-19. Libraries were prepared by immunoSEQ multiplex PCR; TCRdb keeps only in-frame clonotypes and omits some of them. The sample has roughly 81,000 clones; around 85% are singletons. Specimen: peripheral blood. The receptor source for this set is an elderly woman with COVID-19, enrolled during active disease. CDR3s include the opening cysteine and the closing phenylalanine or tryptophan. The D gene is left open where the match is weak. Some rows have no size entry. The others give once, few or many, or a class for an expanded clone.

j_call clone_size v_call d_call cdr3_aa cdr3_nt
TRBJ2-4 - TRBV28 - CASSWQGTKNIQYF TGTGCCAGCAGTTGGCAGGGGACCAAAAACATTCAGTACTTC
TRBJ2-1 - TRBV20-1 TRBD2 CSASRTSGGAGEQFF TGCAGTGCTAGTAGGACTAGCGGGGGGGCAGGTGAGCAGTTCTTC
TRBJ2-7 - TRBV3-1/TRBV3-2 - CASSSPGVSYEQYF TGTGCCAGCAGCTCACCCGGGGTCTCCTACGAGCAGTACTTC
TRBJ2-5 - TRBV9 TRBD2 CASSDHSGSTQETQYF TGTGCCAGCAGCGACCATAGCGGGAGCACACAAGAGACCCAGTACTTC
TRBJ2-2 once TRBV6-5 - CASLVGGRYTGELFF TGTGCCAGTCTCGTGGGGGGAAGGTACACCGGGGAGCTGTTTTTT
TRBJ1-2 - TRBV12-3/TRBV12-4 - CASSLEQGTGYTF TGTGCCAGCAGTTTAGAACAGGGTACCGGCTACACCTTC
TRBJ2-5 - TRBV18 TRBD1 CASSPATGLQETQYF TGTGCCAGCTCACCCGCGACAGGGCTCCAAGAGACCCAGTACTTC
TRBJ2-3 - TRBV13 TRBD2 CASSAAMTGGSDTQYF TGTGCCAGCAGCGCTGCTATGACGGGGGGGTCAGATACGCAGTATTTT
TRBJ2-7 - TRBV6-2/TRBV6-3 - CASSYGGASYEQYF TGTGCCAGCAGTTACGGGGGGGCGTCCTACGAGCAGTACTTC
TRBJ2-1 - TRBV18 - CASSPGGTYNEQFF TGTGCCAGCTCACCCGGCGGGACCTACAATGAGCAGTTCTTC
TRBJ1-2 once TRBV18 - CASSPNRDGYTF TGTGCCAGCTCGCCTAACAGGGATGGCTACACCTTC
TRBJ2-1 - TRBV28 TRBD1 CASSGKGQGYNEQFF TGTGCCAGCAGCGGCAAAGGACAGGGGTACAATGAGCAGTTCTTC
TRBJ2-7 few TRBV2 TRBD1 CASSRTGGAYEQYF TGTGCCAGCAGCAGGACAGGGGGAGCCTACGAGCAGTACTTC
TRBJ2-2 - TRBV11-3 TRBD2 CASSLAGGGVELFF TGTGCCAGCAGCTTAGCTGGGGGGGGAGTGGAGCTGTTTTTT
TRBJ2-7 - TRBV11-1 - CASSLDGAAEQYF TGTGCCAGCAGCTTAGACGGAGCGGCCGAGCAGTACTTC
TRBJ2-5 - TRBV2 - CASSPPSQETQYF TGTGCCAGCAGCCCCCCCAGCCAAGAGACCCAGTACTTC
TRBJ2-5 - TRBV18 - CASSSTGGETQYF TGTGCCAGCTCATCGACAGGAGGAGAGACCCAGTACTTC
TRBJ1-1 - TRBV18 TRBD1 CASSPGTGHTEAFF TGTGCCAGCTCACCCGGGACAGGGCATACTGAAGCTTTCTTT
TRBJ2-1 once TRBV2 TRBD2 CASRSTSGRRLQQFF TGTGCCAGCAGGTCGACTAGCGGGAGACGACTTCAACAGTTCTTC